These T cell receptor beta chains were read from a single sample in a study of T cells after yellow fever vaccination. One entry per CDR3 protein results from TCRdb running MiXCR on the 5' RACE reads. The sample lists hundreds of thousands of distinct CDR3 sequences; roughly 14% were seen once. Source: PBMCs, taken on the day of the yellow fever booster vaccination. These receptors all stem from a man younger than 40 who received the YFV17D yellow fever vaccine. The CDR3 runs from the conserved cysteine through the conserved F or W. A D gene is named only where the DNA matches it firmly. Size tells how often a clone was seen (once, few, many) or the class of an expanded clone, and some rows leave it out.

d_gene: -; v_gene: TRBV5-6; j_gene: TRBJ2-1; abundance: many; CDR3nt: TGTGCCAGCAGCATCTACCGTGGGGAGCAGTTCTTC; CDR3aa: CASSIYRGEQFF
d_gene: TRBD1; v_gene: TRBV5-5; j_gene: TRBJ2-1; abundance: many; CDR3nt: TGTGCCAGCAGCTTTTCAGTTGGGACAGGGTATAGGAATGAGCAGTTCTTC; CDR3aa: CASSFSVGTGYRNEQFF
d_gene: -; v_gene: TRBV10-3; j_gene: TRBJ2-3; abundance: -; CDR3nt: TGTGCCATCAGTGGGGGACATACTAGCACAGATACGCAGTATTTT; CDR3aa: CAISGGHTSTDTQYF
d_gene: -; v_gene: TRBV7-2; j_gene: TRBJ2-3; abundance: -; CDR3nt: TGTGCCAGCAGCTTACAGGGGCGGCAAGATACGCAGTATTTT; CDR3aa: CASSLQGRQDTQYF
d_gene: -; v_gene: TRBV6-1; j_gene: TRBJ2-7; abundance: few; CDR3nt: TGTGCCAGCAGAGCTAGCAGCAGCTACTACGAGCAGTACTTC; CDR3aa: CASRASSSYYEQYF
d_gene: -; v_gene: TRBV7-6; j_gene: TRBJ1-1; abundance: -; CDR3nt: TGTGCCAGCAGCTTGGTTCTTACTGAAGCTTTCTTT; CDR3aa: CASSLVLTEAFF
d_gene: -; v_gene: TRBV5-1; j_gene: TRBJ2-1; abundance: many; CDR3nt: TGCGCCAGCAGCCCAGAGGGACTGACGCATGAGCAGTTCTTC; CDR3aa: CASSPEGLTHEQFF
d_gene: TRBD1; v_gene: TRBV5-1; j_gene: TRBJ2-7; abundance: -; CDR3nt: TGCGCCAGCAGCAAGCCGGGACAGGGTTCCTACGAGCAGTACTTC; CDR3aa: CASSKPGQGSYEQYF
d_gene: -; v_gene: TRBV12-3/TRBV12-4; j_gene: TRBJ2-7; abundance: -; CDR3nt: TGTGCCAGCAGCCCGGTTGACCGTCCCCCCTACGAGCAGTACTTC; CDR3aa: CASSPVDRPPYEQYF
d_gene: TRBD2; v_gene: TRBV5-1; j_gene: TRBJ2-5; abundance: few; CDR3nt: TGCGCCAGCAGCGGAGCTCGCGGGAGGGACGAGACCCAGTACTTC; CDR3aa: CASSGARGRDETQYF
d_gene: -; v_gene: TRBV19; j_gene: TRBJ2-7; abundance: -; CDR3nt: TGTGCCAGTAGTTCGCACGGCCGCGAGCAGTACTTC; CDR3aa: CASSSHGREQYF
d_gene: -; v_gene: TRBV5-6; j_gene: TRBJ2-7; abundance: few; CDR3nt: TGTGCCAGCAGCGGGGGACACGGGGCCGTCCCGTTCTCCTACGAGCAGTACTTC; CDR3aa: CASSGGHGAVPFSYEQYF
d_gene: -; v_gene: TRBV6-1; j_gene: TRBJ2-6; abundance: -; CDR3nt: TGTGCCAGCAGCCTCGTGCGTCACTCTGGGGCCAACGTCCTGACTTTC; CDR3aa: CASSLVRHSGANVLTF
d_gene: TRBD2; v_gene: TRBV6-1; j_gene: TRBJ2-5; abundance: few; CDR3nt: TGTGCCAGCAAATCTAGCGGGGCCCCTCAAGAGACCCAGTACTTC; CDR3aa: CASKSSGAPQETQYF
d_gene: -; v_gene: TRBV27; j_gene: TRBJ1-4; abundance: many; CDR3nt: TGTGCCAGCAGTTCCGGCGGTCCGTATGAAAAACTGTTTTTT; CDR3aa: CASSSGGPYEKLFF
d_gene: -; v_gene: TRBV20-1; j_gene: TRBJ1-6; abundance: few; CDR3nt: TGCAGTGCTAGGGACAGCTATAATTCACCCCTCCACTTT; CDR3aa: CSARDSYNSPLHF
d_gene: -; v_gene: TRBV6-5; j_gene: TRBJ2-5; abundance: once; CDR3nt: TGTGCCAGCAGTTACTCGCGACCGGGACGGGAGACCCAGTACTTC; CDR3aa: CASSYSRPGRETQYF
d_gene: TRBD2; v_gene: TRBV7-2; j_gene: TRBJ2-1; abundance: -; CDR3nt: TGTGCCAGCAGCTTAGTTGGGACTAGCGGTTACAATGAGCAGTTCTTC; CDR3aa: CASSLVGTSGYNEQFF
d_gene: -; v_gene: TRBV6-2/TRBV6-3; j_gene: TRBJ2-2; abundance: few; CDR3nt: TGTGCCAGCAGTTACCATCAGGAGGCGACCGGGGAGCTGTTTTTT; CDR3aa: CASSYHQEATGELFF
d_gene: -; v_gene: TRBV6-5; j_gene: TRBJ2-1; abundance: -; CDR3nt: TGTGCCAGCAGTTACTACCACGGAAGCGGGCTTGAGCAGTTCTTC; CDR3aa: CASSYYHGSGLEQFF
d_gene: TRBD1; v_gene: TRBV28; j_gene: TRBJ1-4; abundance: -; CDR3nt: TGTGCCAGCAAAGGGACAGGGGCTGAAAAACTGTTTTTT; CDR3aa: CASKGTGAEKLFF
d_gene: -; v_gene: TRBV20-1; j_gene: TRBJ1-2; abundance: -; CDR3nt: TGCAGTGCTTTAAAAGGGGGGTCAGGCCACTATGGCTACACCTTC; CDR3aa: CSALKGGSGHYGYTF
d_gene: -; v_gene: TRBV27; j_gene: TRBJ2-1; abundance: -; CDR3nt: TGTGCCAGCACCCGGGCGGGCCGCTGCAATGAGCAGTTCTTC; CDR3aa: CASTRAGRCNEQFF
d_gene: -; v_gene: TRBV10-2; j_gene: TRBJ2-2; abundance: few; CDR3nt: TGCGCTGGAGGCGGGGTAGGCGGGGAGCTGTTTTTT; CDR3aa: CAGGGVGGELFF
d_gene: TRBD1; v_gene: TRBV29-1; j_gene: TRBJ2-5; abundance: once; CDR3nt: TGCAGCGTTGCCCTCGGGACAGGGCTGGGAGAGACCCAGTACTTC; CDR3aa: CSVALGTGLGETQYF
d_gene: -; v_gene: TRBV10-3; j_gene: TRBJ2-7; abundance: few; CDR3nt: TGTGCCATCAGTGAAGACACCGAGCAGTACTTC; CDR3aa: CAISEDTEQYF
d_gene: -; v_gene: TRBV21-1; j_gene: TRBJ2-3; abundance: few; CDR3nt: TGTGCCAGCAGCAAAGAGGAAGGGAGAGTGGGCACAGATACGCAGTATTTT; CDR3aa: CASSKEEGRVGTDTQYF
d_gene: -; v_gene: TRBV12-3/TRBV12-4; j_gene: TRBJ2-3; abundance: many; CDR3nt: TGTGCCAGCAGGAGGACAGATACGCAGTATTTT; CDR3aa: CASRRTDTQYF
d_gene: -; v_gene: TRBV28; j_gene: TRBJ2-7; abundance: -; CDR3nt: TGTGCCAGCAGTTTAGACGGCGCGTTGACCTACGAGCAGTACTTC; CDR3aa: CASSLDGALTYEQYF